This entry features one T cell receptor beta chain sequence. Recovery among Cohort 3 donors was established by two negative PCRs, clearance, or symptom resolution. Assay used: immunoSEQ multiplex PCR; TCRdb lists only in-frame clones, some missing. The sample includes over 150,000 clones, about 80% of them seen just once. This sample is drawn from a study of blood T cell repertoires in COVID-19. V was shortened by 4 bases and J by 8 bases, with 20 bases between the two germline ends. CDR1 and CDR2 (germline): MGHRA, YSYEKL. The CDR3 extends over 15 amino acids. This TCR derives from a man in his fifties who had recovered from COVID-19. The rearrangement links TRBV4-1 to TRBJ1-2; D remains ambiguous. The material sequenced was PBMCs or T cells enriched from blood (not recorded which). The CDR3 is CASSPLENSWVGYTF. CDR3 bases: TGCGCCAGCAGCCCCCTTGAGAACAGTTGGGTAGGCTACACCTTC.